The next 5 T cell receptor beta chains were all read from a single sample in a study of T cell responses to AZD1222 COVID-19 vaccine. The table came from immunoSEQ multiplex PCR; TCRdb's copy has only in-frame clones and leaves some out. The sample lists about 120,000 clones, 88% occurring once. This specimen was peripheral blood, taken on day 0 of MenACWY control vaccination. Receptors were obtained from an adult in good health.

The chain couples TRBV7-2 to TRBJ2-7, with D unresolved. Germline values: CDR1 SGHTA, CDR2 FQGNSA. The CDR3 is 14 residues long. Trimming took 2 bases from V and 5 from J, leaving 13 bases between them. The CDR3 reads CASSLTLGLNEQYF. CDR3 in DNA: TGTGCCAGCAGCTTAACCCTAGGTTTGAACGAGCAGTACTTC.

The chain uses TRBV6-4 and TRBJ2-1, with 7 bases lining up with TRBD1. J lost 4 bases, V lost 5 bases, and 5 bases had no gene match. Germline values: CDR1 MRHNA, CDR2 SNTAGT. CDR3 length: 14 residues. The CDR3 DNA reads TGTGCCAGCAGTCTGGGACAGAAGTACAATGAGCAGTTCTTC. Amino acids: CASSLGQKYNEQFF.

The rearrangement uses TRBV30 and TRBJ2-2, with 7 nucleotides matching TRBD1. The germline V gene has CDR1 GTSNPN and CDR2 SVGIG (reference sequence). Trimming took 4 bases from V and 5 from J; bases not matched to a gene: 4. There are 13 residues in the CDR3. DNA for the CDR3: TGTGCCTGGACTCGACAGGGTACCGGGGAGCTGTTTTTT. It codes for CAWTRQGTGELFF.

The chain is built from TRBV30 and TRBJ1-4; D unclear. The V end lost 3 bases, the J end lost 11 bases, and 10 bases lay between the germline ends. This CDR3 has 11 amino acids. The germline V gene has CDR1 GTSNPN and CDR2 SVGIG (reference sequence). The CDR3 DNA sequence: TGTGCCTGGAGGCTACACGGGAAACTGTTTTTT. Amino acids: CAWRLHGKLFF.

V usage is TRBV18 and J usage is TRBJ1-1; TRBD1 aligns across 7 bases. This CDR3 contains 16 residues. With 5 bases clipped from V and 0 bases from J, the junction kept 9 bases outside the gene matches. Germline assignment: CDR1 KGHSH and CDR2 LQKENI. The CDR3 coding sequence is TGTGCCAGCTCATTGACCCCGGACAGGATGAACACTGAAGCTTTCTTT. Translation: CASSLTPDRMNTEAFF.